A single sample is the source of the 26 T cell receptor beta chains below, sequenced in a study of T cell clonotyping in hematopoietic cell transplantation. Method: immunoSEQ multiplex PCR; TCRdb's copy keeps in-frame clones and lacks some. The repertoire has thousands of clones, around 70% of them found once; the top ten carry 25% to 30%. The sample in question was PBMCs, obtained 180 days after allogeneic stem cell transplant. The receptors shown here come from a male patient aged 45-59 years who had an allogeneic stem cell transplant from an unrelated donor, so the T cells may come from the graft donor. Some clones in this sample may be carry-over from other donors' samples.

The V gene is TRBV29-1, the J gene TRBJ2-2; 7 bases match TRBD2. Per the germline V gene, CDR1 is SQVTM and CDR2 is ANQGSEA. CDR3 length: 15 amino acids. The V gene end was trimmed by 0 bases and the J gene end by 0 bases; junction bases not matched to a gene: 1. The CDR3 spells CSVEEGGTNTGELFF. The CDR3, as DNA: TGCAGCGTTGAAGAGGGGGGGACGAACACCGGGGAGCTGTTTTTT.

This clone was picked up a small number of times. The V call is TRBV27, the J call TRBJ1-1; D gene uncertain. The CDR3 is made up of 16 amino acids. Trimming shortened V by 5 bases and J by 1 base, and 17 bases separated the two germline ends. Germline loops: CDR1 MNHEY, CDR2 SMNVEV (reference sequence). CDR3: CASSQDRATSNTEAFF. The CDR3 nucleotides read TGTGCCAGCAGTCAGGACCGGGCGACCTCGAACACTGAAGCTTTCTTT.

The chain recombines TRBV27 with TRBJ2-1; D possibly corresponds to TRBD2 (6 bases). In germline, CDR1 is MNHEY, CDR2 SMNVEV (reference sequence). The length of the CDR3 is 14 residues. The V end lost 2 bases, the J end lost 8 bases, and 13 bases lay between the germline ends. DNA for the CDR3: TGTGCCAGCAGTTTAGCAGCGGGTGTCGATGAGCAGTTCTTC. Residues: CASSLAAGVDEQFF.

V is TRBV28 and J is TRBJ2-5; D could derive from TRBD1 or TRBD2 (5 bases each). The CDR3 loop spans 15 amino acids. Germline CDR1 MDHEN, CDR2 SYDVKM. The ends were cut back, 1 base at V and 3 bases at J, with 12 bases in the middle. The CDR3 protein is CASSLSGRREETQYF. The CDR3 region has the DNA TGTGCCAGCAGTTTATCGGGACGGAGAGAAGAGACCCAGTACTTC.

The V call is TRBV6-5, the J call TRBJ2-5; D is unclear. Germline CDR1 and CDR2: MNHEY and SVGAGI. Trimming left V 2 bases short and J 5 bases short, with 12 bases between. The CDR3 is made up of 14 amino acids. The CDR3 region is CASSYTDATETQYF. For the CDR3, the DNA is TGTGCCAGCAGTTACACGGACGCGACGGAGACCCAGTACTTC.

V and J are TRBV10-3 and TRBJ2-1, with D possibly TRBD2 on 7 matching bases. Trimming took off 6 bases at V and 7 bases at J, with 19 bases between the two ends. Germline V gives CDR1 ENHRY, CDR2 SYGVKD. This CDR3 is 15 amino acids long. The CDR3 is CAISDWGGPRNEQFF. In DNA form, the CDR3 reads TGTGCCATCAGCGACTGGGGGGGGCCCCGGAATGAGCAGTTCTTC.

The chain is built from TRBV19 and TRBJ1-5, with 7 bases that match TRBD1. J lost 4 bases, V lost 5 bases, and 5 bases had no gene match. CDR1 is LNHDA and CDR2 is SQIVND in the germline V gene (reference sequence). The CDR3 has 14 residues. The CDR3 loop reads CASSLDRVNQPQHF. DNA of the CDR3: TGTGCCAGTAGTCTCGACAGGGTAAATCAGCCCCAGCATTTT.

The J gene is TRBJ2-1, the V gene TRBV6-5, with D uncertain. Germline assignment: CDR1 MNHEY and CDR2 SVGAGI. V dropped 0 bases and J dropped 4 bases, with 4 bases sitting between them. The CDR3 length is 13 residues. The CDR3 spells CASSYSIYNEQFF. CDR3 coding DNA: TGTGCCAGCAGTTACTCCATATACAATGAGCAGTTCTTC.

This sequence joins TRBV6-5 and TRBJ1-6; 8 nucleotides match TRBD1. The CDR3 is 15 amino acids. Trimming took 4 bases from V and 6 from J; bases not matched to a gene: 5. The germline gives CDR1 MNHEY, CDR2 SVGAGI. The CDR3 region is CASSWQGAGNSPLHF. In DNA, the CDR3 is TGTGCCAGCAGTTGGCAGGGGGCAGGTAATTCACCCCTCCACTTT.

The chain combines TRBV29-1 with TRBJ2-7, with 9 bases identical to TRBD1. This CDR3 has 12 amino acids. In germline, CDR1 is SQVTM, CDR2 ANQGSEA. The V and J ends lost 7 bases and 5 bases, in that order; junction bases with no gene match: 6. In DNA form, the CDR3 reads TGCAGCGGGGGACAGGGACACAACGAGCAGTACTTC. Encoded protein: CSGGQGHNEQYF.

The V and J genes are TRBV5-1 and TRBJ2-1; D possibly corresponds to TRBD2 (6 bases). The CDR3 runs 15 residues. V lost 7 bases and J 1 base, leaving 15 bases between the germline ends. Germline lookup yields CDR1 SGHRS and CDR2 YFSETQ. CDR3 nucleotides: TGCGCCAGCCGCCTCGGGAGTTATTCCTACAATGAGCAGTTCTTC. It codes for CASRLGSYSYNEQFF.

The CDR3 nucleotides are TGTGCCAGCAGAGCTCAAGGGACTAGCGGGATTTGGGCGTTCTTC. It encodes CASRAQGTSGIWAFF. The chain employs TRBV7-2 and TRBJ2-1; 13 bases align to TRBD2. This CDR3 is built from 15 residues. CDR1 is SGHTA, CDR2 FQGNSA, per germline. Trimming cost V 6 bases and J 15 bases; bases outside gene matches: 14.

The chain employs TRBV6-5 and TRBJ2-7; D remains ambiguous. Looked up from germline, CDR1 is MNHEY and CDR2 is SVGAGI. V was clipped by 6 bases and J by 2 bases, with 14 bases between them. There are 14 residues in the CDR3. CDR3 coding DNA: TGTGCCAGCAGAATTGCACCCGGCCCCTACGAGCAGTACTTC. Its translation is CASRIAPGPYEQYF.

The V and J genes are TRBV10-3 and TRBJ1-2; 9 bases map to TRBD1. The V segment lost 9 bases and the J segment 7 bases; nucleotides outside the gene matches: 9. CDR1 is ENHRY and CDR2 is SYGVKD in the germline V gene. This CDR3 has 13 amino acids. The CDR3 protein is CAMGGDREFGYTF. CDR3 nucleotides: TGTGCCATGGGGGGGGACAGGGAATTTGGCTACACCTTC.

The V gene is TRBV25-1, the J gene TRBJ1-2; D is ambiguous. The CDR3 extends over 13 amino acids. Deletions cut 5 bases from V and 6 bases from J, with 13 bases between. Germline V gene sequence: CDR1 MGHDK, CDR2 SYGVNS. The CDR3 here is CASSPDGTNGYTF. CDR3 bases: TGTGCCAGCAGTCCGGACGGAACAAATGGCTACACCTTC.

The CDR3, as DNA: TGCAGCGTGGAAACTGGACAGGGGGCTCAAGGCTACACCTTC. Translating it yields CSVETGQGAQGYTF. The rearrangement uses TRBV29-1 and TRBJ1-2, with 11 bases that match TRBD1. There are 14 residues in the CDR3. Per germline, CDR1 SQVTM and CDR2 ANQGSEA. The V and J ends lost 6 bases and 8 bases, in that order; junction bases with no gene match: 11.

The chain recombines TRBV7-8 with TRBJ2-2, with D unresolved. In germline, CDR1 is SGHVS, CDR2 FQNEAQ. The V gene lost 5 bases and the J gene lost 8 bases, with 6 bases spanning the gap. CDR3 size: 11 residues. The CDR3 DNA follows: TGTGCCAGCAGCCCCCGGGGGGAGCTGTTTTTT. Translated, it gives CASSPRGELFF.

V is TRBV5-1 and J is TRBJ2-7; no firm D call. Germline CDR1 SGHRS, CDR2 YFSETQ. V was cut by 4 bases and J by 0 bases, with 8 bases left in between. The CDR3 is made up of 13 amino acids. The CDR3 coding sequence is TGCGCCAGCAGCGAACGGGCCTCCTACGAGCAGTACTTC. This codes for CASSERASYEQYF.

The gene calls are TRBV19 and TRBJ2-1; 8 bases line up with TRBD1. From germline, CDR1 is LNHDA and CDR2 SQIVND (reference sequence). The V gene end was trimmed by 9 bases and the J gene end by 0 bases; junction bases not matched to a gene: 4. CDR3 length: 14 amino acids. The CDR3 DNA sequence: TGTGCCAGCGACAGGGGAAGCTCCTACAATGAGCAGTTCTTC. Its protein is CASDRGSSYNEQFF.

The V and J genes are TRBV2 and TRBJ2-5; 12 positions match TRBD2. The CDR3 length is 16 residues. In germline, CDR1 is SNHLY, CDR2 FYNNEI. The trim removed 3 bases at V and 1 base at J, leaving 3 bases unmatched. CDR3 nucleotide sequence: TGTGCCAGCAGTGATCCGACTAGCGGGAGCCAAGAGACCCAGTACTTC. Translation gives CASSDPTSGSQETQYF.

This clone is a singleton in its sample. The chain carries TRBV5-8 and TRBJ2-1; D remains unclear. With 0 bases removed from V and 10 bases from J, the gap between germline ends came to 8 bases. Per the germline V gene, CDR1 is SGHTS and CDR2 is YDEGEE. The CDR3 runs to 12 residues. CDR3 nucleotides: TGTGCCAGCAGCTTGGGGCTGAAGGAGCAGTTCTTC. Amino acid sequence: CASSLGLKEQFF.

A single count supports this clone. This chain joins TRBV7-6 and TRBJ1-1; maybe TRBD1 (5 bases). The V gene's germline CDR1 is SGHVS and CDR2 FNYEAQ. The CDR3 consists of 15 residues. V lost 0 bases, J lost 6 bases, and 14 bases lay in between. The CDR3 region is CASSLARQGRAEAFF. CDR3 DNA sequence: TGTGCCAGCAGCTTAGCTCGCCAGGGCAGAGCTGAAGCTTTCTTT.

By share of the sample, this clone is medium-sized. This chain connects TRBV22-1 to TRBJ1-6; no check of the table's D call, TRBD1, against the DNA was made. TRBV22-1 is flagged as a pseudogene. This CDR3 is 20 amino acids long. As DNA, the CDR3 is TGTCCTGGGAGCGCACGGAAGGTGAACAGCCTGAGCTCCTATAATTCACCCCTCCACTTT. Protein: CPGSARKVNSLSSYNSPLHF.

J is TRBJ1-5 and V is TRBV7-2; D is ambiguous. Germline values: CDR1 SGHTA, CDR2 FQGNSA. The CDR3 sequence is 14 residues long. Trimming left V 1 base short and J 5 bases short, with 9 bases between. CDR3 sequence reads: CASSLGGLYQPQHF. The DNA for the CDR3 is TGTGCCAGCAGCTTAGGAGGTTTGTATCAGCCCCAGCATTTT.

The sample holds a few counts of this clone. V is TRBV5-4 and J is TRBJ1-6; D possibly corresponds to TRBD1 (5 bases). V lost 1 base to trimming and J lost 7 bases, with 18 bases between them. The CDR3 has 17 residues. CDR1 and CDR2 (germline): SGHNT, YYREEE (reference sequence). The CDR3 region is CASSLTPGRGRNSPLHF. The CDR3, as DNA: TGTGCCAGCAGCTTGACCCCGGGACGAGGGAGGAATTCACCCCTCCACTTT. Drawing the rest from reference TRBV5-4 and TRBJ1-6, the complete variable domain is ETGVTQSPTHLIKTRGQQVTLRCSSQSGHNTVSWYQQALGQGPQFIFQYYREEENGRGNFPPRFSGLQFPNYSSELNVNALELDDSALYLCASSLTPGRGRNSPLHFGNGTRLTVT.

The chain joins TRBV19 to TRBJ1-2; TRBD1 is a possible D gene (6 bases). This CDR3 spans 14 amino acids. The germline V gene encodes CDR1 LNHDA and CDR2 SQIVND (reference sequence). V gave up 4 bases and J gave up 8 bases, with 17 bases separating them. CDR3 bases: TGTGCCAGTAGTACACGAGGGGGATGGGACGGCTACACCTTC. As protein: CASSTRGGWDGYTF.